This T cell receptor (beta chain) comes out of a study of graft-versus-host responses after intestinal transplantation. As for the study in general: Multivisceral, liver-intestinal, or isolated intestinal transplants were received by the recipients. Each patient got anti-thymocyte globulin induction, then tacrolimus and steroids for roughly 3 years.

The authors combined roughly 200,000 CFSE-labeled responder cells with roughly 200,000 irradiated, violet-dye-labeled stimulator cells in plates. Once the reaction had ended, proliferating CFSE-low CD3+CD4+ and CD3+CD8+ responders were sorted. Libraries were prepared by immunoSEQ multiplex PCR; TCRdb keeps only in-frame clonotypes and omits some of them. The sample lists 5,000 to 6,500 clones, approximately 31% occurring once. The specimen was alloreactive CD8+ T cells from a mixed lymphocyte reaction culture, collected before intestinal transplant. Subset noted: CFSE-low proliferating T cells sorted from approximately six-day pre-transplant mixed lymphocyte reaction (GvH or HvG direction). This receptor was obtained from a human patient who received an intestinal transplant.

CDR3 amino acids: CASSFAREPQHF. The CDR3, as DNA: TGTGCCAGCAGCTTTGCGCGGGAGCCCCAGCATTTT. This rearrangement joins TRBV12-1 to TRBJ1-5. TRBV12-1 is noted as a pseudogene. This CDR3 region has 12 residues.